Shown below are 17 T cell receptor beta chains from a single sample sequenced in a study of cytomegalovirus exposure and HLA in healthy donors. The PCR ran on 60 Vbeta and 13 Jbeta primers. Method: immunoSEQ multiplex PCR; TCRdb's copy keeps in-frame clones and lacks some. The sample shows approximately 190,000 clones, approximately 84% of them seen only once. Sequences were obtained from PBMCs. These receptors were obtained from a man aged 50 to 60 in good health and CMV-seronegative.

CDR3 loop: CASSPPRAYNEQFF. The CDR3 coding sequence is TGCGCCAGCAGCCCGCCCCGGGCCTACAATGAGCAGTTCTTC. This rearrangement joins TRBV4-1 to TRBJ2-1; D unclear. The CDR3 runs to 14 residues. The germline V and J ends were trimmed by 4 bases and 2 bases, with 9 bases remaining between them. Germline assignment: CDR1 MGHRA and CDR2 YSYEKL.

A remark on this clone: The junction and the germline gene differ at one end; a read error may be behind it. The gene calls are TRBV7-9 and TRBJ2-1; no definite D call. CDR1 is SEHNR, CDR2 FQNEAQ, per germline (reference sequence). The CDR3 is made up of 12 amino acids. The CDR3 nucleotides are TGTTCCAGCAGCTCACTTAACAATGAGCAGTTCTTC. Its translation is CSSSSLNNEQFF. The whole variable domain, filled in from reference TRBV7-9 and TRBJ2-1, reads DTGVSQNPRHKITKRGQNVTFRCDPISEHNRLYWYRQTLGQGPEFLTYFQNEAQLEKSRLLSDRFSAERPKGSFSTLEIQRTEQGDSAMYLCSSSSLNNEQFFGPGTRLTVL.

The chain employs TRBV6-5 and TRBJ2-1, with D possibly TRBD2 on 6 matching bases. The ends were cut back, 0 bases at V and 5 bases at J, with 11 bases in the middle. Germline CDR1 MNHEY, CDR2 SVGAGI. The CDR3 totals 15 residues. CDR3 residues: CASSYSGGLHNEQFF. The CDR3 region has the DNA TGTGCCAGCAGTTACTCGGGGGGACTCCACAATGAGCAGTTCTTC.

The CDR3 DNA reads TGTGCCAGCAGCTCACGGGCCCAGGGGTTCTCTGGAAACACCATATATTTT. Its protein is CASSSRAQGFSGNTIYF. The V call is TRBV7-2, the J call TRBJ1-3; a possible D gene is TRBD1 (6 bases). Trimming shortened V by 4 bases and J by 0 bases, and 16 bases separated the two germline ends. The CDR3 contains 17 residues. Germline CDR1 reads SGHTA; CDR2 reads FQGNSA.

In its sample, this clone was seen once. The chain carries TRBV7-3 and TRBJ2-6, with a tentative D call TRBD1 (5 bases). With 5 bases removed from V and 2 bases from J, the gap between germline ends came to 10 bases. Germline CDR1 is SGHTA and CDR2 is FQGTGA. The CDR3 runs 15 residues. The CDR3: CASSADSAGANVLTF. The CDR3 DNA sequence: TGTGCCAGCAGCGCCGACAGCGCTGGGGCCAACGTCCTGACTTTC.

V usage is TRBV21-1 and J usage is TRBJ1-6; the table's TRBD1 call for D was not verified on the DNA. TRBV21-1 is noted as a pseudogene. The CDR3 spans 15 residues. As DNA, the CDR3 is TGTGCCAGCAGATCCGAGGGGGCCAGGAATTCACCCCTCCACTTT. It yields the protein CASRSEGARNSPLHF.

The CDR3 nucleotides read TGTGCCAGCAGCAAATCAGATGGACACCAGCCCCAGCATTTT. Translation gives CASSKSDGHQPQHF. The chain combines TRBV5-6 with TRBJ1-5, with D perhaps matching TRBD1 (5 bases). CDR3 length: 14 amino acids. Germline CDR1 SGHDT, CDR2 YYEEEE. V was pared by 4 bases and J by 7 bases, with 15 bases between. The full variable domain, in which reference TRBV5-6 and TRBJ1-5 provide the parts outside the CDR3, is DAGVTQSPTHLIKTRGQQVTLRCSPKSGHDTVSWYQQALGQGPQFIFQYYEEEERQRGNFPDRFSGHQFPNYSSELNVNALLLGDSALYLCASSKSDGHQPQHFGDGTRLSIL.

This clone was detected once. This sequence joins TRBV5-1 and TRBJ2-3, with no clear D. Germline lookup yields CDR1 SGHRS and CDR2 YFSETQ. The V end lost 7 bases, the J end lost 3 bases, and 15 bases lay between the germline ends. The CDR3 sequence is 14 residues long. CDR3 region: CASYPSTGTDTQYF. The CDR3 DNA reads TGCGCCAGCTACCCATCAACCGGGACAGATACGCAGTATTTT.

V gene TRBV7-6 combines with J gene TRBJ2-2, with a weak D call TRBD1 (6 bases). Deletions cut 3 bases from V and 3 bases from J, with 17 bases between. CDR3 length equals 17 residues. Per germline, CDR1 SGHVS and CDR2 FNYEAQ. The CDR3 DNA is TGTGCCAGCAGCTTTTGGTGGGGCAGGGGCGACACCGGGGAGCTGTTTTTT. Translated: CASSFWWGRGDTGELFF.

The genes are TRBV7-2 and TRBJ2-2; 8 bases are shared with TRBD1. Germline CDR1 is SGHTA and CDR2 is FQGNSA. The CDR3 runs to 13 residues. J gave up 6 bases and V 7 bases, and 4 bases lay outside the gene matches. The CDR3 nucleotides are TGTGCCAGCAACCCCAGGGGGCCCGGGGAGCTGTTTTTT. Translating it yields CASNPRGPGELFF.

The V call is TRBV5-5, the J call TRBJ1-5, with D hard to call. The CDR3 covers 13 residues. The V and J ends lost 0 bases and 13 bases respectively, with 14 bases between them. CDR1 is SGHKS and CDR2 is YYEKEE in the germline V gene (reference sequence). The CDR3 DNA is TGTGCCAGCAGCTTGGAATGGGCAGCCCAGCAGCATTTT. It codes for CASSLEWAAQQHF.

This chain joins TRBV20-1 and TRBJ1-1; D uncertain. V gave up 6 bases and J gave up 5 bases, with 10 bases separating them. The CDR3 has 11 amino acids. Germline CDR1 is DFQATT and CDR2 is SNEGSKA (reference sequence). The CDR3 here is CSAPTVTEAFF. The CDR3 DNA reads as TGCAGTGCCCCAACAGTGACTGAAGCTTTCTTT.

The chain has TRBV2 and TRBJ1-5, with TRBD1 identical over 7 bases. The CDR3 has 17 residues. Germline trimming cut 2 bases from V and 6 bases from J; bases unmatched to any gene: 13. The germline CDR1 and CDR2 sequences are SNHLY and FYNNEI. The DNA for the CDR3 is TGTGCCAGCAGTGAACAGGGGGGATCTCTTAAAGGTCAGCCCCAGCATTTT. It is translated as CASSEQGGSLKGQPQHF.

The rearrangement uses TRBV11-2 and TRBJ1-6, with D unresolved. Germline-derived CDR1 and CDR2 are SGHAT and FQNNGV. The V and J ends lost 0 bases and 7 bases respectively, with 10 bases between them. CDR3 length: 15 amino acids. The CDR3 spells CASSLDSLANSPLHF. CDR3 in DNA: TGTGCCAGCAGCTTAGATTCCTTAGCGAATTCACCCCTCCACTTT.

The chain carries TRBV14 and TRBJ2-6; D is possibly TRBD2 (6 bases). Germline CDR1 is SGHDN and CDR2 is FVKESK. The V and J ends lost 2 bases and 4 bases respectively, with 12 bases between them. The CDR3 contains 16 residues. CDR3 DNA sequence: TGTGCCAGCAGCCAACTATCCGGGAGCGGGGCCAACGTCCTGACTTTC. Residues: CASSQLSGSGANVLTF.

The chain carries TRBV27 and TRBJ1-3; D may be TRBD1 (6 bases). The V gene's germline CDR1 is MNHEY and CDR2 SMNVEV (reference sequence). There are 15 residues in the CDR3. V lost 5 bases to trimming and J lost 1 base, with 12 bases between them. This chain's CDR3 is CASSGTGRSGNTIYF. In DNA, the CDR3 is TGTGCCAGCAGTGGTACAGGGAGATCTGGAAACACCATATATTTT.

The chain joins TRBV4-1 to TRBJ1-5; 7 bases are a match to TRBD1. CDR1 MGHRA and CDR2 YSYEKL come from the germline V gene. V was clipped by 4 bases and J by 3 bases; unmatched bases: 12. The CDR3 totals 17 residues. The CDR3 region is CASSPGGWLPFNQPQHF. Here the CDR3 DNA reads TGCGCCAGCAGCCCAGGGGGGTGGCTTCCTTTCAATCAGCCCCAGCATTTT.